The rows below give T cell receptor beta chains drawn from one sample of a study of beta chain features in type 1 diabetes. Some clones are missing from TCRdb's copy, which holds only in-frame ones; the method was immunoSEQ multiplex PCR. The sample yields 330,000 or so clones, about 14% seen once. Sequenced: central memory CD4+ T cells from blood. The receptors were sampled from a man in his thirties or forties in good health. CDR3s include the opening cysteine and the closing phenylalanine or tryptophan. Fields, in order: D gene, clone size, J gene, V gene, CDR3 protein, CDR3 DNA. A D gene is named only where the DNA matches it firmly. Not all rows give a size; the values are once, few, many and, for expanded clones, a class.

>TRBD2|NA|TRBJ2-1|TRBV6-6
CASSMGLAGEQFF
TGTGCCAGCAGTATGGGACTAGCAGGCGAGCAGTTCTTC
>TRBD1|NA|TRBJ1-2|TRBV7-8
CASSPTGTGVTLGDGYTF
TGTGCCAGCAGCCCGACCGGGACAGGGGTTACTTTGGGTGATGGCTACACCTTC
>NA|few|TRBJ1-5|TRBV5-4
CASSLNPDSNQPQHF
TGTGCCAGCAGCTTGAACCCTGATAGCAATCAGCCCCAGCATTTT
>NA|NA|TRBJ1-3|TRBV7-2
CASGTEGLSGNTIYF
TGTGCCAGCGGGACGGAGGGGCTCTCTGGAAACACCATATATTTT
>TRBD2|few|TRBJ2-3|TRBV7-9
CASSGRLAGGPVTDTQYF
TGTGCCAGCAGCGGGCGACTAGCGGGAGGGCCAGTGACAGATACGCAGTATTTT
>TRBD2|many|TRBJ2-7|TRBV5-8
CASSLAGGKIYEQYF
TGTGCCAGCAGCTTGGCCGGGGGGAAGATTTACGAGCAGTACTTC
>TRBD2|NA|TRBJ2-2|TRBV2
CASRGLVVAGELFF
TGTGCCAGCAGGGGACTAGTAGTAGCCGGGGAGCTGTTTTTT
>NA|few|TRBJ2-2|TRBV4-1
CASSQEGGTIDGELFF
TGCGCCAGCAGCCAAGAAGGTGGGACAATTGACGGGGAGCTGTTTTTT
>TRBD2|NA|TRBJ2-1|TRBV7-2
CASSLGTSVYNEQFF
TGTGCCAGCAGCTTAGGGACTAGCGTCTACAATGAGCAGTTCTTC
>NA|few|TRBJ1-1|TRBV5-1
CASSLSPRGDTEAFF
TGCGCCAGCAGCTTGTCCCCCCGCGGGGACACTGAAGCTTTCTTT
>NA|few|TRBJ2-3|TRBV5-5
CASSLDVGTDTQYF
TGTGCCAGCAGCCTAGATGTGGGCACAGATACGCAGTATTTT
>TRBD1|NA|TRBJ1-1|TRBV13
CASSTGTGALF
TGTGCCAGCAGTACCGGGACAGGGGCCCTCTTT
>NA|few|TRBJ1-2|TRBV7-2
CASSSDSSNYGYTF
TGTGCCAGCAGCTCGGACAGCTCTAACTATGGCTACACCTTC
>NA|few|TRBJ1-1|TRBV5-6
CASSLDQLNTEAFF
TGTGCCAGCAGCTTGGACCAGCTGAACACTGAAGCTTTCTTT
>NA|NA|TRBJ2-2|TRBV11-3
CASSLAPGAVTGELFF
TGTGCCAGCAGCTTAGCTCCCGGCGCGGTGACCGGGGAGCTGTTTTTT
>NA|NA|TRBJ1-2|TRBV27
CASSLSAGYGYTF
TGTGCCAGCAGTTTATCAGCGGGCTATGGCTACACCTTC
>NA|NA|TRBJ2-7|TRBV9
CASSLEGGGRGYEQYF
TGTGCCAGCAGCCTCGAAGGTGGGGGCAGGGGATACGAGCAGTACTTC
>NA|NA|TRBJ1-1|TRBV11-2
CASSLDDTEAFF
TGTGCCAGCAGCTTAGATGACACTGAAGCTTTCTTT
>TRBD1|NA|TRBJ2-6|TRBV11-3
CASSPGTGASGANVLTF
TGTGCCAGCAGCCCGGGGACAGGGGCGTCCGGGGCCAACGTCCTGACTTTC
>NA|few|TRBJ2-3|TRBV27
CASSTRDWATDTQYF
TGTGCCAGCAGTACCCGGGACTGGGCCACAGATACGCAGTATTTT
>NA|NA|TRBJ1-1|TRBV27
CASSLGGRAFF
TGTGCCAGCAGTTTAGGGGGACGAGCTTTCTTT
>NA|once|TRBJ1-1|TRBV29-1
CSVGSPGNTEAFF
TGCAGCGTCGGAAGTCCAGGAAACACTGAAGCTTTCTTT
>TRBD2|few|TRBJ2-4|TRBV4-2
CASSREGAGKNIQYF
TGTGCCAGCAGCCGGGAAGGAGCGGGGAAAAACATTCAGTACTTC
>NA|few|TRBJ2-3|TRBV5-1
CASSFRDSTTDTQYF
TGCGCCAGCAGCTTCCGGGACTCAACCACAGATACGCAGTATTTT
>NA|few|TRBJ1-5|TRBV7-4
CASSLGVNQPQHF
TGTGCCAGCAGCTTAGGGGTCAATCAGCCCCAGCATTTT
>NA|NA|TRBJ1-1|TRBV6-1
CASRDPRGSRAFF
TGTGCCAGCAGGGATCCGAGAGGGAGTAGGGCTTTCTTT
>NA|NA|TRBJ1-5|TRBV6-1
CASSFQPSNQPQHF
TGTGCCAGCAGTTTCCAGCCTAGCAATCAGCCCCAGCATTTT
>NA|NA|TRBJ1-1|TRBV7-7
CASSEAVNTEAFF
TGTGCCAGCAGCGAGGCTGTTAACACTGAAGCTTTCTTT
>NA|NA|TRBJ2-5|TRBV29-1
CSISGDYQETQYF
TGCAGCATCTCAGGGGACTACCAAGAGACCCAGTACTTC
>TRBD2|few|TRBJ2-1|TRBV4-1
CASSQDSGGATYNEQFF
TGCGCCAGCAGCCAAGATAGCGGGGGAGCCACCTACAATGAGCAGTTCTTC
>NA|NA|TRBJ2-1|TRBV5-4
CASSFPRQFF
TGTGCCAGCAGCTTTCCAAGGCAGTTCTTC
>TRBD2|few|TRBJ2-3|TRBV18
CASSPAGAESTQYF
TGTGCCAGCTCACCGGCGGGAGCCGAATCCACGCAGTATTTT
>TRBD1|NA|TRBJ1-5|TRBV11-2
CASSGQGQLNQPQHF
TGTGCCAGCAGCGGGCAGGGACAGCTCAATCAGCCCCAGCATTTT
>NA|NA|TRBJ1-6|TRBV6-1
CASRTAGANSPLHF
TGTGCCAGCAGGACCGCGGGAGCCAATTCACCCCTCCACTTT
>NA|NA|TRBJ2-7|TRBV19
CASSISKGSSSYEQYF
TGTGCCAGTAGTATTAGTAAGGGGTCGAGCTCCTACGAGCAGTACTTC
>TRBD2|NA|TRBJ2-1|TRBV5-8
CASSLAGGHYNEQFF
TGTGCCAGCAGCTTGGCGGGGGGGCATTACAATGAGCAGTTCTTC
>NA|few|TRBJ2-3|TRBV4-1
CASSHTEADTQYF
TGCGCCAGCAGCCACACAGAAGCAGATACGCAGTATTTT
>NA|few|TRBJ1-4|TRBV19
CASSTAGFRSTNEKLFF
TGTGCCAGTAGTACAGCCGGTTTCAGATCAACTAATGAAAAACTGTTTTTT
>NA|NA|TRBJ1-5|TRBV10-3
CAIGKDSNQPQHF
TGTGCCATCGGGAAGGACAGCAATCAGCCCCAGCATTTT
>NA|NA|TRBJ1-3|TRBV30
CAWSVEGLFSGNTIYF
TGTGCCTGGAGTGTAGAAGGGTTGTTCTCTGGAAACACCATATATTTT
>NA|NA|TRBJ2-1|TRBV10-3
CAISESDRRGNNEQFF
TGTGCCATCAGTGAGTCGGACAGGCGGGGTAACAATGAGCAGTTCTTC
>TRBD1|NA|TRBJ1-3|TRBV29-1
CSVGGQGLTIYF
TGCAGCGTTGGGGGACAGGGGCTCACCATATATTTT
>TRBD1|NA|TRBJ2-5|TRBV9
CASSVEAQGALETQYF
TGTGCCAGCAGCGTAGAGGCTCAGGGGGCTTTGGAGACCCAGTACTTC
>NA|few|TRBJ1-2|TRBV25-1
CASSGSTTDYGYTF
TGTGCCAGCAGCGGGAGTACGACGGACTATGGCTACACCTTC
>TRBD2|many|TRBJ2-1|TRBV7-2
CASSRLAGGLLEQFF
TGTGCCAGCAGCCGACTAGCGGGGGGGCTTTTGGAGCAGTTCTTC
>NA|NA|TRBJ1-1|TRBV6-5
CASLQGTEAFF
TGTGCCAGCCTTCAGGGAACTGAAGCTTTCTTT
>TRBD1|NA|TRBJ1-4|TRBV7-9
CASSTGQGFSEKLFF
TGTGCCAGCAGCACAGGACAGGGGTTTTCTGAAAAACTGTTTTTT
>NA|few|TRBJ1-5|TRBV25-1
CASISCQPQHF
TGTGCCAGCATAAGTTGTCAGCCCCAGCATTTT
>TRBD2|NA|TRBJ2-3|TRBV9
CASSPLAREATHTQYF
TGTGCCAGCAGCCCCCTAGCACGGGAGGCCACCCATACGCAGTATTTT
>NA|NA|TRBJ1-5|TRBV6-6
CASSWRGDNQPQHF
TGTGCCAGCAGTTGGAGGGGGGATAATCAGCCCCAGCATTTT
>NA|many|TRBJ1-2|TRBV30
CAWRTSPGSRGRDAF
TGTGCCTGGAGGACCAGCCCAGGCAGCCGGGGACGGGATGCCTTC
>NA|few|TRBJ1-1|TRBV11-1
CASSPKGQRTEAFF
TGTGCCAGCAGCCCGAAAGGGCAGCGCACTGAAGCTTTCTTT
>TRBD1|few|TRBJ2-1|TRBV19
CASSTGQGIMDEQFF
TGTGCCAGTAGTACCGGACAGGGGATTATGGATGAGCAGTTCTTC
>NA|few|TRBJ1-3|TRBV7-8
CASQQGNTIYF
TGTGCCAGCCAACAAGGAAACACCATATATTTT
>TRBD2|NA|TRBJ2-4|TRBV4-2
CASSPATSGRPQNIQYF
TGTGCCAGCAGCCCAGCGACTAGCGGGAGGCCCCAGAACATTCAGTACTTC
>NA|NA|TRBJ1-6|TRBV7-9
CASSQRDGYNSPLHF
TGTGCCAGCAGCCAACGGGACGGATATAATTCACCCCTCCACTTT
>NA|NA|TRBJ1-1|TRBV10-1
CASSEVAGATEAFF
TGCGCCAGCAGTGAAGTGGCAGGGGCCACTGAAGCTTTCTTT
>NA|NA|TRBJ2-6|TRBV29-1
CSVFAASGANVLTF
TGCAGCGTGTTTGCCGCCTCTGGGGCCAACGTCCTGACTTTC